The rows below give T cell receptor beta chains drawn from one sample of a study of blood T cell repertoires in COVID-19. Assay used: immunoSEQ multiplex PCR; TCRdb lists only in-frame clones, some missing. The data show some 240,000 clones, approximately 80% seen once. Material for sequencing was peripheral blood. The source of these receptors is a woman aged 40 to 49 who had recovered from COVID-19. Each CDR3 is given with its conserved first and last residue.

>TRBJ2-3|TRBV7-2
CASSPNHGGTGDTQYF
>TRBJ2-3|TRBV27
CASSLSRGASADTQYF
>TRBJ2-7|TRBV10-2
CASSPTSGGRYEQYF
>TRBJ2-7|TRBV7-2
CASSHTVGFSYEQYF
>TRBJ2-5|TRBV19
CASSTIASGGPNQETQYF
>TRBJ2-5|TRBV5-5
CASNIAGQVETQYF
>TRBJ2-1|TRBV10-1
CASSESQVDQLNNEQFF
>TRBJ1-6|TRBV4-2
CASSQDPGGSYNSPLHF
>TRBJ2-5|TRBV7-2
CASSLLLAEETQYF
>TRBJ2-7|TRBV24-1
CATSNQGSSYEQYF
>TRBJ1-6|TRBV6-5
CASSSSDRNSPLHF
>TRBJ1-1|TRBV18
CASSPPGAEAFF
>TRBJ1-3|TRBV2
CASRGGPLSGNTIYF
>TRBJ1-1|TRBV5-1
CASSPMGQTNTEAFF
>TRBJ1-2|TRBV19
CASSKEGGGYTF
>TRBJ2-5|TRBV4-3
CASSQNGLAGGLRAETQYF
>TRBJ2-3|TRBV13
CASSLPGVASTDTQYF
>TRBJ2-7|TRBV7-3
CASSVTGTSAYEQYF
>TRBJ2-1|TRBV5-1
CASSLVVSGGNEQFF
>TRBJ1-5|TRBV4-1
CASSQDINGYQPQHF
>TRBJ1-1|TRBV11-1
CASRPRQENTEAFF
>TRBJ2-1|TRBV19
CASSIPPRASGSYNEQFF
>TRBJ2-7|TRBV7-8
CASSLGQGSSYEQYF
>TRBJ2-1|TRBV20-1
CSASLGDRVGNEQFF
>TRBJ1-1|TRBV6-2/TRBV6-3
CASSPRTGDGDTEAFF
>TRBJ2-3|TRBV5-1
CASTEGGGAFRTDTQYF
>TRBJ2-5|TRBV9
CASSVVVSGGQETQYF
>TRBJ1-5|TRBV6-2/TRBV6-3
CASSYGGQGGQPQHF
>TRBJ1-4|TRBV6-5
CASSEGTGTAEKLFF
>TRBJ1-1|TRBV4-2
CASSPSGILNTEAFF
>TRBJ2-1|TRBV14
CASSLTVTGFEQFF
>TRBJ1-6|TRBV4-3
CASSRQYNSPLHF
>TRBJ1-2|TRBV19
CASSYARVDGYTF
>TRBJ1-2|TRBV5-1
CASTTSDGVDYGYTF
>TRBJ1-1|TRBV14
CASSQAAEAFF
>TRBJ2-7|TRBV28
CASIGDKWYEQYF